These T cell receptor beta chains were read from a single sample in a study of blood T cell repertoires in COVID-19. Profiled with immunoSEQ multiplex PCR; TCRdb holds only in-frame clones, not every one. The table has under 300,000 clones, approximately 85% seen once. The sample consisted of PBMCs or T cells enriched from blood (not recorded which). The receptors derive from a woman between 50 and 59 years old who had recovered from COVID-19. CDR3s include the opening cysteine and the closing phenylalanine or tryptophan. D genes are given only for firm matches. Rows give clone size only sometimes, using once, few, many, or a class for an expanded clone.

j_call clone_size d_call v_call cdr3_nt cdr3_aa
TRBJ1-1 . TRBD1 TRBV15 TGTGCCACCAGCAGAGGGTTATCCGGGACAGGGGCATCTGAAGCTTTCTTT CATSRGLSGTGASEAFF
TRBJ1-3 . . TRBV27 TGTGCCAGCAGTTTAAGGGGGGGGCCTTCCTCTGGAAACACCATATATTTT CASSLRGGPSSGNTIYF
TRBJ2-3 . TRBD2 TRBV27 TGTGCCAGCATCATCCGAGCGGGAGGAAGACCAGATACGCAGTATTTT CASIIRAGGRPDTQYF
TRBJ1-2 . . TRBV27 TGTGCCAGCAGTTTGAGTCTCCAGGGCAGACATGGCTACACCTTC CASSLSLQGRHGYTF
TRBJ1-2 . . TRBV28 TGTGCCAGCAGTTTGGAGAACAGGGTTAACGGCTACACCTTC CASSLENRVNGYTF
TRBJ2-7 . TRBD1 TRBV5-5 TGTGCCAGCAGCTTGCCCGGGACAGGGACCTACGAGCAGTACTTC CASSLPGTGTYEQYF
TRBJ1-2 . TRBD1 TRBV12-5 TGTGCTAGTGGTTTGGTTGTCTACGCAGACCGGGACAGGAAGGAAGCTAACTATGGCTACACCTTC CASGLVVYADRDRKEANYGYTF
TRBJ1-2 . TRBD1 TRBV19 TGTGCCAGTAGTTACGTGGGACAGAACTATGGCTACACCTTC CASSYVGQNYGYTF
TRBJ2-7 . TRBD2 TRBV28 TGTGCCAGCAGTTTATGGGAACTAGCGGGAGCGGAGTACGAGCAGTACTTC CASSLWELAGAEYEQYF
TRBJ2-7 . TRBD1 TRBV6-1 TGTGCCAGCAGTGAAAAGGGGACAGGGCGTTTGGAGCAGTACTTC CASSEKGTGRLEQYF
TRBJ1-4 . . TRBV7-6 TGTGCCAGCAAGCGAGGAGGGGCAACTAATGAAAAACTGTTTTTT CASKRGGATNEKLFF
TRBJ2-4 . TRBD1 TRBV5-4 TGTGCCAGCAGCCCGGACAGGTTTGGCAAAAACATTCAGTACTTC CASSPDRFGKNIQYF
TRBJ2-7 . TRBD2 TRBV28 TGTGCCAGCAGCGGGACTAGCGGAAGCTCCTACGAGCAGTACTTC CASSGTSGSSYEQYF
TRBJ1-1 . . TRBV6-1 TGTGCCAGCAGTGAAGCGTACGGGGGAGGCACTGAAGCTTTCTTT CASSEAYGGGTEAFF
TRBJ1-5 . TRBD1 TRBV6-5 TGTGCCAGCAGCACAGACAGGGGAAGTCAGCCCCAGCATTTT CASSTDRGSQPQHF
TRBJ2-1 . TRBD2 TRBV3-1/TRBV3-2 TGTGCCAGCAGCCATAGCGGGAGGGGTTACAATGAGCAGTTCTTC CASSHSGRGYNEQFF
TRBJ2-2 . . TRBV7-9 TGTGCCAGCATACGTACCGGGACTGAGAACACCGGGGAGCTGTTTTTT CASIRTGTENTGELFF
TRBJ1-1 . TRBD1 TRBV2 TGTGCCAGCAGTGTGGACAGGCAGAACACTGAAGCTTTCTTT CASSVDRQNTEAFF
TRBJ2-7 once TRBD2 TRBV7-9 TGTGCCAGCAGCTTAGGGACTAGCGGATCCTACGAGCAGTACTTC CASSLGTSGSYEQYF